The clone carrying this T cell receptor (beta chain) showed up many times. This sample is part of a study of T cells in Graves' hyperthyroidism and ophthalmopathy. Germline CDR1 ENHRY, CDR2 SYGVKD. V lost 10 bases, J lost 4 bases, and 10 bases stayed unmatched. The CDR3 spans 14 residues. The TCR beta CDR3 regions underwent amplification using RNA transcripts as the source. In the first-round RT-PCR of the TCR CDR3, the HTBI primer set was used. TCRdb reanalysed the multiplex PCR reads using MiXCR and keeps one entry per CDR3 protein. The repertoire includes a few hundred thousand distinct CDR3 sequences, 15% to 19% of them detected once, and around 7.8% sits in the top ten.

This TCR was sampled from a woman aged 25 to 39 with Graves' hyperthyroidism. V and J are TRBV10-3 and TRBJ2-7, with 10 bases matching TRBD2. Sequencing input: blood. In DNA form, the CDR3 reads TGTGCCACTTCCAATCTAGCGGGAGATTACGAGCAGTACTTC. It is translated as CATSNLAGDYEQYF.